Presented here are 28 T cell receptor beta chains from one specimen sequenced in a study of blood T cells in healthy people across ages. The second PCR ran about 6 to 11 cycles with a sample-barcoded 5' primer and J-beta primers. TCRdb reprocessed the 5' RACE reads with MiXCR, giving one entry per CDR3 protein. The sample lists over 450,000 distinct CDR3 sequences; 24% were seen once. This sample was also put to use in a study of T cells of mothers and their children.

The sample taken for sequencing was blood. These receptors originate from a boy aged 5-17 years in good health.

The chain carries TRBV4-3 and TRBJ1-2, with D hard to call. The V and J ends lost 0 bases and 6 bases respectively, with 8 bases between them. CDR3 length: 13 residues. Germline V CDR1 and CDR2: LGHNA, YSLEER. DNA for the CDR3: TGCGCCAGCAGCCAAGAGTTAAGGCATGGCTACACCTTC. Amino acid sequence: CASSQELRHGYTF.

This clonotype has a handful of counts. V and J are TRBV7-2 and TRBJ2-7; 14 bases line up with TRBD2. The CDR3 spans 16 residues. CDR1 and CDR2 (germline): SGHTA, FQGNSA. The trim removed 4 bases at V and 4 bases at J, leaving 6 bases unmatched. The CDR3 is CASSSPGTSGGYEQYF. The CDR3 coding sequence is TGTGCCAGCAGCTCTCCGGGGACTAGCGGGGGATACGAGCAGTACTTC. The whole variable domain, remainder taken from reference TRBV7-2 and TRBJ2-7, is GAGVSQSPSNKVTEKGKDVELRCDPISGHTALYWYRQSLGQGLEFLIYFQGNSAPDKSGLPSDRFSAERTGGSVSTLTIQRTQQEDSAVYLCASSSPGTSGGYEQYFGPGTRLTVT.

This clonotype was detected a few times. The chain has TRBV30 and TRBJ2-7, with no clear D. The V end lost 0 bases, the J end lost 3 bases, and 9 bases lay between the germline ends. This CDR3 is 13 amino acids long. Germline V lookup: CDR1 GTSNPN, CDR2 SVGIG (reference sequence). The CDR3 DNA is TGTGCCTGGAGTGTAAGGGAAGTCTACGAGCAGTACTTC. Protein product: CAWSVREVYEQYF.

V is TRBV20-1 and J is TRBJ2-5; tentative D call: TRBD1 (6 bases). CDR1 and CDR2 (germline): DFQATT, SNEGSKA (reference sequence). V was shortened by 4 bases and J by 5 bases, with 14 bases between the two germline ends. This CDR3 region has 13 residues. This chain's CDR3 is CSATPTGWETQYF. DNA for the CDR3: TGCAGTGCTACACCTACAGGGTGGGAGACCCAGTACTTC.

V usage is TRBV12-3 or TRBV12-4 and J usage is TRBJ2-5; either TRBD1 or TRBD2 may fit D (5 bases each). This CDR3 is 13 amino acids long. Trimming took off 6 bases at V and 1 base at J, with 9 bases between the two ends. CDR3 DNA sequence: TGTGCCAGCAGCGAGGGGCTCCAAGAGACCCAGTACTTC. Its translation is CASSEGLQETQYF.

The genes are TRBV20-1 and TRBJ2-3; D unresolved. Germline loops: CDR1 DFQATT, CDR2 SNEGSKA (reference sequence). V was pared by 0 bases and J by 5 bases, with 9 bases between. The CDR3 loop spans 13 amino acids. CDR3 in amino acids: CSARDPDRDTQYF. CDR3 nucleotide sequence: TGCAGTGCTAGAGATCCGGATCGAGATACGCAGTATTTT.

The chain is built from TRBV6-4 and TRBJ2-3; 9 bases align to TRBD2. The germline gives CDR1 MRHNA, CDR2 SNTAGT. Germline trimming cut 4 bases from V and 5 bases from J; bases unmatched to any gene: 10. The CDR3 has 16 residues. This CDR3 is CASSVSAGGGGDTQYF. The CDR3 DNA sequence: TGTGCCAGCAGTGTATCAGCGGGGGGAGGCGGAGATACGCAGTATTTT.

The chain employs TRBV5-5 and TRBJ2-3; D gene unclear. This CDR3 comprises 13 residues. Germline V gene sequence: CDR1 SGHKS, CDR2 YYEKEE (reference sequence). Trimming cost V 4 bases and J 6 bases, with 12 bases left between them. This chain's CDR3 is CASSTPLGDTQYF. Written as DNA, the CDR3 is TGTGCCAGCAGCACCCCCCTGGGCGATACGCAGTATTTT.

This clonotype has a handful of counts. The chain combines TRBV7-8 with TRBJ2-1; TRBD1 matches 7 bases. The CDR3 has 14 amino acids. Trimming cost V 8 bases and J 0 bases; bases outside gene matches: 4. Germline V gene sequence: CDR1 SGHVS, CDR2 FQNEAQ. CDR3 in DNA: TGTGCCAGCGAGGGGGCAGGCTCCTACAATGAGCAGTTCTTC. It yields the protein CASEGAGSYNEQFF.

The genes are TRBV29-1 and TRBJ2-5; a weak D match, TRBD1 (5 bases). The CDR3 has 13 amino acids. Germline CDR1 and CDR2: SQVTM and ANQGSEA. V shed 6 bases and J shed 3 bases, with 14 bases lying between them. As DNA, the CDR3 is TGCAGCGTGTACACAGGATTAGAAGAGACCCAGTACTTC. It yields the protein CSVYTGLEETQYF. The full variable domain, in which reference TRBV29-1 and TRBJ2-5 provide the parts outside the CDR3, is SAVISQKPSRDICQRGTSLTIQCQVDSQVTMMFWYRQQPGQSLTLIATANQGSEATYESGFVIDKFPISRPNLTFSTLTVSNMSPEDSSIYLCSVYTGLEETQYFGPGTRLLVL.

The chain couples TRBV15 to TRBJ2-7, with unresolved D. The CDR3 extends over 12 amino acids. The V end lost 1 base, the J end lost 1 base, and 2 bases lay between the germline ends. Germline V gene sequence: CDR1 LNHNV, CDR2 YYDKDF (reference sequence). The DNA of the CDR3 is TGTGCCACCAGCAGAGGTTCCTACGAGCAGTACTTC. It is translated as CATSRGSYEQYF.

This clonotype has just a few counts. The gene calls are TRBV10-3 and TRBJ2-7; D remains ambiguous. Germline-derived CDR1 and CDR2 are ENHRY and SYGVKD. The CDR3 totals 15 residues. V lost 4 bases to trimming and J lost 3 bases, with 16 bases between them. The CDR3 spells CAISGERNLGYEQYF. Here the CDR3 DNA reads TGTGCCATCAGTGGGGAACGGAATCTTGGCTACGAGCAGTACTTC.

This clonotype was seen more than once but under ten times. This chain connects TRBV20-1 to TRBJ2-3; no clear D gene. The CDR3 contains 16 residues. V was pared by 0 bases and J by 4 bases, with 17 bases between. From germline, CDR1 is DFQATT and CDR2 SNEGSKA (reference sequence). CDR3 sequence reads: CSARDIIAFIPDTQYF. The CDR3 DNA reads TGCAGTGCTAGAGATATAATAGCATTTATTCCAGATACGCAGTATTTT.

V is TRBV13 and J is TRBJ2-5, with 13 bases matching TRBD2. The DNA end favors TRBJ2-1, so the J call may be wrong. The V gene's germline CDR1 is PRHDT and CDR2 FYEKMQ (reference sequence). The CDR3 has 16 amino acids. This CDR3 reads CASSETGLAGSNEQFF. The CDR3 region has the DNA TGTGCCAGCAGCGAAACGGGACTAGCGGGAAGCAATGAGCAGTTCTTC.

This chain links TRBV12-3 or TRBV12-4 with TRBJ2-7, with D maybe TRBD2 (5 bases). The CDR3 loop spans 12 amino acids. V lost 6 bases to trimming and J lost 12 bases, with 18 bases between them. DNA for the CDR3: TGTGCCAGCAGCCCTAGCCGGCTAAGCCTGTACTTC. Translated: CASSPSRLSLYF.

The chain has TRBV4-1 and TRBJ2-5; D may be TRBD1 (6 bases). The DNA end is a closer match to TRBJ2-7, so the J assignment may be wrong. The CDR3 has 16 amino acids. Germline CDR1 and CDR2: MGHRA and YSYEKL. The CDR3, as DNA: TGCGCCAGCAGCCAACCCTCGAGACAGGAGAGCTACGAGCAGTACTTC. It specifies CASSQPSRQESYEQYF.

J is TRBJ2-1 and V is TRBV5-5, with 10 bases lining up with TRBD1. The CDR3 runs to 17 residues. The germline gives CDR1 SGHKS, CDR2 YYEKEE (reference sequence). V shed 3 bases and J 0 bases; nucleotides not matched to a gene: 6. CDR3 loop: CASSWTGTGDSYNEQFF. The CDR3, as DNA: TGTGCCAGCAGCTGGACCGGGACAGGGGACTCCTACAATGAGCAGTTCTTC. Supplemented by reference TRBV5-5 and TRBJ2-1, the full variable domain reads DAGVTQSPTHLIKTRGQQVTLRCSPISGHKSVSWYQQVLGQGPQFIFQYYEKEERGRGNFPDRFSARQFPNYSSELNVNALLLGDSALYLCASSWTGTGDSYNEQFFGPGTRLTVL.

The rearrangement joins TRBV13 to TRBJ2-5; the match to TRBD2 covers 10 bases. The CDR3 has 15 residues. Trimming cost V 4 bases and J 2 bases; bases outside gene matches: 4. Germline values: CDR1 PRHDT, CDR2 FYEKMQ (reference sequence). Here the CDR3 reads CASSSTSGEQETQYF. The CDR3 bases are TGTGCCAGCAGCTCAACTAGCGGGGAGCAAGAGACCCAGTACTTC.

On this clonotype: Germline and junction disagree at one end, which may indicate a read error. J is TRBJ2-1 and V is TRBV20-1, with D perhaps given as TRBD1 or TRBD2 (5 bases each). Germline CDR1 DFQATT, CDR2 SNEGSKA (reference sequence). The CDR3 sequence is 14 residues long. The DNA of the CDR3 is TGCAGTGCTCGAGAGGGGAAGACCTACAATGAGCAGTTCTTC. It translates to CSAREGKTYNEQFF.

This rearrangement joins TRBV9 to TRBJ2-3; D is possibly TRBD1 or TRBD2 (5 bases each). This CDR3 region has 16 residues. Between the trimmed V and J ends, which lost 2 bases and 0 bases, there was a span of 13 bases. CDR1 and CDR2 from the germline V gene are SGDLS and YYNGEE. The CDR3 sequence is CASSVDPGPSTDTQYF. CDR3 DNA: TGTGCCAGCAGCGTCGATCCGGGACCCAGCACAGATACGCAGTATTTT.

The V call is TRBV7-6, the J call TRBJ2-5; 7 bases are shared with TRBD1. This CDR3 comprises 15 residues. The ends lost 0 bases at V and 2 bases at J; junction bases unmatched: 3. CDR1 and CDR2 (germline): SGHVS, FNYEAQ. The CDR3 region is CASSLAPTGQETQYF. CDR3 DNA: TGTGCCAGCAGCTTAGCCCCGACAGGGCAAGAGACCCAGTACTTC.

This clonotype was seen only a few times. V gene TRBV6-5 combines with J gene TRBJ1-1; D may be TRBD1 (5 bases). The germline V gene encodes CDR1 MNHEY and CDR2 SVGAGI. Trimming shortened V by 2 bases and J by 2 bases, and 9 bases separated the two germline ends. CDR3 length: 14 amino acids. The CDR3 sequence is CASSYGAANTEAFF. Here the CDR3 DNA reads TGTGCCAGCAGTTACGGGGCAGCAAACACTGAAGCTTTCTTT.

This clonotype was observed a handful of times. The genes are TRBV7-8 and TRBJ2-2, with 10 bases fitting TRBD1. The J segment lost 2 bases and the V segment lost 5 bases, leaving 5 bases of the junction unmatched. The CDR3 runs 16 residues. CDR1 SGHVS and CDR2 FQNEAQ come from the germline V gene. The chain's CDR3 is CASSQTGGYNTGELFF. CDR3 DNA: TGTGCCAGCAGCCAGACAGGGGGCTACAACACCGGGGAGCTGTTTTTT.

This clonotype was seen only a few times. The chain combines TRBV5-1 with TRBJ2-2, with D perhaps matching TRBD2 (5 bases). The CDR3 totals 16 residues. Germline CDR1 and CDR2: SGHRS and YFSETQ. Trimming took 0 bases from V and 5 from J, leaving 14 bases between them. The CDR3 DNA sequence: TGCGCCAGCAGCTTGGGGCCCGGGGTTGTTACCGGGGAGCTGTTTTTT. This codes for CASSLGPGVVTGELFF.

The chain is built from TRBV27 and TRBJ2-1; D is perhaps TRBD1 or TRBD2 (5 bases each). The CDR3 totals 13 residues. Germline CDR1 is MNHEY and CDR2 is SMNVEV (reference sequence). V shed 8 bases and J shed 5 bases, with 13 bases lying between them. The CDR3 nucleotides read TGTGCCAGCGGGGGACGGGCTAACAATGAGCAGTTCTTC. It specifies CASGGRANNEQFF.

J is TRBJ2-2 and V is TRBV10-2; D perhaps matches TRBD2 (6 bases). CDR1 is WSHSY and CDR2 is SAAADI in the germline V gene. The length of the CDR3 is 14 residues. The ends were cut back, 7 bases at V and 0 bases at J, with 9 bases in the middle. The CDR3 loop reads CASKSGSNTGELFF. The CDR3 region has the DNA TGCGCCAGCAAAAGCGGGTCGAACACCGGGGAGCTGTTTTTT.

CDR3 in DNA: TGTGCCAGCAGCCGGACAGGGTTGACTGAAGCTTTCTTT. It yields the protein CASSRTGLTEAFF. The chain employs TRBV7-2 and TRBJ1-1, with 8 bases identical to TRBD1. The CDR3 runs 13 residues. V lost 5 bases and J lost 5; bases outside the gene matches: 4. Germline CDR1 is SGHTA and CDR2 is FQGNSA.

The chain has TRBV20-1 and TRBJ2-7; D uncertain. CDR1 is DFQATT, CDR2 SNEGSKA, per germline (reference sequence). V was shortened by 0 bases and J by 6 bases, with 18 bases between the two germline ends. The length of the CDR3 is 15 residues. CDR3 DNA: TGCAGTGCTAGAGATAAGCTGGCAGGCTTAGGCGAGCAGTACTTC. It encodes CSARDKLAGLGEQYF.